The entry that follows covers one T cell receptor (beta chain) sequence. Its target is not known. Read coverage stops 3 residues before the CDR3 terminus; the germline J gene supplies the remainder. This entry is derived from a study of T cells in women clearing cervical HPV infection. Study as a whole: Donors had HPV16-related CIN3 or worse; 2 had invasive cancer. Controls gave blood once infection was undetectable; cases at lesion identification. Controls were women whose single incident HPV16 infection cleared within 12 months without precancer or cancer. Study-wide results and limits: Combining TCR richness with V gene abundances gave around 0.83 AUC.

Trimming removed 8 bases from V and 1 base from J; junction bases left unmatched: 14. Germline assignment: CDR1 MDHEN and CDR2 SYDVKM. The length of the CDR3 is 18 residues. The repertoire was sequenced with immunoSEQ multiplex PCR; TCRdb's copy has only in-frame clones and lacks some. This table holds some 37,000 clones. V is TRBV28 and J is TRBJ2-2; the match to TRBD2 covers 9 bases. The source material was blood buffy coat. The origin of this receptor is a woman aged 18 to 75 with a cervical HPV16 infection that either progressed to CIN3+ or cleared (not recorded which). The CDR3 sequence is CASRESLAGVVNTGELFF. Partial CDR3 DNA: TGTGCCAGCCGAGAATCCTTAGCGGGGGTCGTGAACACCGGGGAG.